These 19 T cell receptor beta chains originate from one sample sequenced in a study of blood T cell repertoires in COVID-19. Clones were read by immunoSEQ multiplex PCR, and TCRdb kept only the in-frame ones, dropping some. The data contain approximately 230,000 clones, approximately 84% of them singletons. The sequenced sample was PBMCs or T cells enriched from blood (not recorded which). These receptors all come from a man between 35 and 55 years old who had recovered from COVID-19.

J is TRBJ1-5 and V is TRBV2, with D maybe TRBD1 (5 bases). The CDR3 covers 12 residues. Germline assignment: CDR1 SNHLY and CDR2 FYNNEI. V lost 6 bases to trimming and J lost 6 bases, with 9 bases between them. The CDR3 sequence is CASRGPGQPQHF. The DNA of the CDR3 is TGTGCCAGCAGGGGGCCCGGTCAGCCCCAGCATTTT.

The rearrangement joins TRBV4-2 to TRBJ1-6; D might be TRBD1 (6 bases). The CDR3 contains 16 residues. The V end lost 0 bases, the J end lost 5 bases, and 11 bases lay between the germline ends. The germline V gene encodes CDR1 LGHNA and CDR2 YNFKEQ. DNA of the CDR3: TGTGCCAGCAGCCAAGATCGGGGGGCAGATAATTCACCCCTCCACTTT. Amino acid sequence: CASSQDRGADNSPLHF.

The chain carries TRBV5-1 and TRBJ2-7; perhaps TRBD1 as D (6 bases). V lost 2 bases to trimming and J lost 4 bases, with 7 bases between them. The CDR3 has 12 amino acids. Germline-derived CDR1 and CDR2 are SGHRS and YFSETQ. As DNA, the CDR3 is TGCGCCAGCAGCTTCGGACAGTACGAGCAGTACTTC. Encoded protein: CASSFGQYEQYF. Variable domain in full (rest from reference TRBV5-1 and TRBJ2-7): KAGVTQTPRYLIKTRGQQVTLSCSPISGHRSVSWYQQTPGQGLQFLFEYFSETQRNKGNFPGRFSGRQFSNSRSEMNVSTLELGDSALYLCASSFGQYEQYFGPGTRLTVT.

The rearrangement joins TRBV6-1 to TRBJ2-3; TRBD1 is a possible D gene (5 bases). Germline assignment: CDR1 MNHNS and CDR2 SASEGT. The CDR3 spans 18 residues. The V end lost 3 bases, the J end lost 2 bases, and 21 bases lay between the germline ends. CDR3 sequence (DNA): TGTGCCAGCAGTGAGCCCCTCGTAAAGACAGAGAACACAGATACGCAGTATTTT. It codes for CASSEPLVKTENTDTQYF.

The V gene is TRBV5-6, the J gene TRBJ1-2, with TRBD1 identical over 9 bases. The CDR3 has 14 amino acids. V dropped 4 bases and J dropped 7; count of bases not matched to a gene: 8. The V gene's germline CDR1 is SGHDT and CDR2 YYEEEE. This CDR3 is CASSLPDRGGGYTF. The CDR3, as DNA: TGTGCCAGCAGCCTGCCGGACAGGGGTGGTGGCTACACCTTC.

The chain is built from TRBV7-8 and TRBJ1-1; 7 positions agree with TRBD1. This CDR3 has 13 residues. Germline V gives CDR1 SGHVS, CDR2 FQNEAQ. V dropped 3 bases and J dropped 8; count of bases not matched to a gene: 6. CDR3 in amino acids: CASSFAQGGEAFF. The CDR3 nucleotides are TGTGCCAGCAGCTTTGCTCAGGGGGGAGAAGCTTTCTTT.

V and J are TRBV28 and TRBJ1-2; 9 bases match TRBD1. With V trimmed by 4 bases and J by 8 bases, 11 bases remained unmatched. The germline V gene has CDR1 MDHEN and CDR2 SYDVKM. This CDR3 has 15 amino acids. In nucleotides, the CDR3 is TGTGCCAGCAGTTCCGGGACAGGGTTAACTTCCGGCTACACCTTC. It yields the protein CASSSGTGLTSGYTF.

The V and J genes are TRBV29-1 and TRBJ1-2, with D tentatively TRBD1 (6 bases). V gave up 0 bases and J gave up 8 bases, with 13 bases separating them. Looked up from germline, CDR1 is SQVTM and CDR2 is ANQGSEA. The CDR3 runs 13 residues. In DNA form, the CDR3 reads TGCAGCGTTGAAGATACCCGGGGGGGCGGCTACACCTTC. It yields the protein CSVEDTRGGGYTF.

In DNA, the CDR3 is TGTGCCAGCAGTTTAAGGACAGGGGATAAGGGCTACACCTTC. Translated: CASSLRTGDKGYTF. The chain uses TRBV27 and TRBJ1-2; 9 nucleotides align to TRBD1. This CDR3 has 14 amino acids. Germline V gene lookup returns CDR1 MNHEY and CDR2 SMNVEV (reference sequence). J gave up 8 bases and V 2 bases, and 6 bases lay outside the gene matches.

This clone occurred a few times. The chain carries TRBV4-3 and TRBJ1-2, with D perhaps TRBD1 (5 bases). Germline V gene lookup returns CDR1 LGHNA and CDR2 YSLEER. The CDR3 extends over 15 amino acids. V was clipped by 0 bases and J by 3 bases, with 11 bases between them. The CDR3 DNA is TGCGCCAGCAGCCAAGATCGGGGGGGGTACTATGGCTACACCTTC. Translation: CASSQDRGGYYGYTF.

The gene calls are TRBV19 and TRBJ2-3; 7 bases map to TRBD2. Germline CDR1 reads LNHDA; CDR2 reads SQIVND (reference sequence). After removal of 0 bases from V and 7 bases from J, the junction contained 7 bases not matched to a gene. This CDR3 region has 15 residues. CDR3 region: CASSIEAGAANTQYF. For the CDR3, the DNA is TGTGCCAGTAGTATAGAGGCGGGAGCGGCCAATACGCAGTATTTT.

The chain recombines TRBV7-9 with TRBJ1-6; 8 bases match TRBD1. J lost 5 bases, V lost 4 bases, and 1 base had no gene match. This CDR3 spans 14 amino acids. Germline V lookup: CDR1 SEHNR, CDR2 FQNEAQ (reference sequence). DNA for the CDR3: TGTGCCAGCAGCTCGACAGGGGATAATTCACCCCTCCACTTT. Translation gives CASSSTGDNSPLHF.

This clone occurred once. The chain couples TRBV25-1 to TRBJ1-4, with 11 bases identical to TRBD1. Germline CDR1 and CDR2: MGHDK and SYGVNS. This CDR3 contains 15 residues. J lost 6 bases, V lost 4 bases, and 4 bases had no gene match. The CDR3, as DNA: TGTGCCAGCAGTGCGCCGGGACAGGGGGATGAAAAACTGTTTTTT. Protein: CASSAPGQGDEKLFF.

The V and J genes are TRBV30 and TRBJ1-1; TRBD1 is a possible D gene (5 bases). Germline CDR1 is GTSNPN and CDR2 is SVGIG (reference sequence). The germline V and J ends were trimmed by 2 bases and 3 bases, with 10 bases remaining between them. This CDR3 has 13 amino acids. CDR3 in DNA: TGTGCCTGGAGTCAGGGTTTGGACACTGAAGCTTTCTTT. Its protein product is CAWSQGLDTEAFF.

This rearrangement joins TRBV11-2 to TRBJ1-2; the D is unclear. The CDR3 sequence is 15 residues long. Between the trimmed V and J ends, which lost 1 base and 8 bases, there was a span of 17 bases. Germline lookup yields CDR1 SGHAT and CDR2 FQNNGV. Written as DNA, the CDR3 is TGTGCCAGCAGCTTAGTCACCGCACGAGCATACGGCTACACCTTC. Translated: CASSLVTARAYGYTF.

This sequence joins TRBV5-8 and TRBJ2-5, with D maybe TRBD1 (6 bases). The CDR3 has 15 residues. Per the germline V gene, CDR1 is SGHTS and CDR2 is YDEGEE. V was cut by 2 bases and J by 5 bases, with 16 bases left in between. This CDR3 is CASSLEGGTAETQYF. The CDR3 nucleotides read TGTGCCAGCAGCTTAGAAGGGGGTACGGCGGAGACCCAGTACTTC.

The chain couples TRBV7-9 to TRBJ1-1; 9 positions match TRBD1. J gave up 4 bases and V 5 bases, and 2 bases lay outside the gene matches. This CDR3 contains 13 residues. Germline assignment: CDR1 SEHNR and CDR2 FQNEAQ (reference sequence). The chain's CDR3 is CASSPTGGTEAFF. The CDR3 DNA is TGTGCCAGCAGCCCGACAGGGGGCACTGAAGCTTTCTTT.

This clone was recorded only once. CDR3 bases: TGTGCCAGCAGCTTCCCACGTGCGGGAGTTGTTAAGGGAACAGATACGCAGTATTTT. This codes for CASSFPRAGVVKGTDTQYF. The gene calls are TRBV7-9 and TRBJ2-3; 7 bases are a match to TRBD2. The CDR3 covers 19 residues. V trimming: 3 bases; J trimming: 3 bases; junction bases outside the gene matches: 18. CDR1 is SEHNR and CDR2 is FQNEAQ in the germline V gene (reference sequence).

V usage is TRBV2 and J usage is TRBJ2-3, with D possibly being TRBD2 (6 bases). Deletions cut 2 bases from V and 6 bases from J, with 15 bases between. The CDR3 covers 15 residues. Germline V gives CDR1 SNHLY, CDR2 FYNNEI. Written as DNA, the CDR3 is TGTGCCAGCAGTGAAACGGGAGCCCCACGCGATACGCAGTATTTT. Its translation is CASSETGAPRDTQYF.